One and the same sample provided the 18 T cell receptor beta chains below, sequenced in a study of blood T cell repertoires in COVID-19. The protocol was immunoSEQ multiplex PCR, while the TCRdb copy is restricted to in-frame clones and leaves out a portion. The table lists about 64,000 clones, 82% of them singletons. The sequencing sample was made of peripheral blood. These receptors all stem from a human donor in a cohort sampled during active COVID-19.

V and J are TRBV28 and TRBJ1-6; D is perhaps TRBD1 (5 bases). The V gene's germline CDR1 is MDHEN and CDR2 SYDVKM. The CDR3 consists of 17 residues. Trimming cost V 3 bases and J 11 bases, with 23 bases left between them. CDR3 sequence reads: CASSFIPSEPGRAPLHF. Written as DNA, the CDR3 is TGTGCCAGCAGTTTTATCCCTTCCGAACCCGGCAGGGCACCCCTCCACTTT. Full variable domain (outside the CDR3, taken from reference TRBV28 and TRBJ1-6): DVKVTQSSRYLVKRTGEKVFLECVQDMDHENMFWYRQDPGLGLRLIYFSYDVKMKEKGDIPEGYSVSREKKERFSLILESASTNQTSMYLCASSFIPSEPGRAPLHFGNGTRLTVT.

The table lists this clone with a few counts. The V call is TRBV7-9, the J call TRBJ1-4, with a weak D call TRBD1 (6 bases). CDR1 and CDR2 (germline): SEHNR, FQNEAQ (reference sequence). V was clipped by 5 bases and J by 0 bases, with 13 bases between them. The CDR3 runs to 16 residues. CDR3 nucleotide sequence: TGTGCCAGCAGCCCCGGACAGACATCAACTAATGAAAAACTGTTTTTT. It encodes CASSPGQTSTNEKLFF.

This clone was detected only once. This chain joins TRBV18 and TRBJ2-7, with 7 bases lining up with TRBD1. Germline-derived CDR1 and CDR2 are KGHSH and LQKENI. The CDR3 loop spans 16 amino acids. V gave up 3 bases and J gave up 3 bases; unmatched junction bases: 11. CDR3 bases: TGTGCCAGCTCACCCTCGGTCCAGGGGGTGTACTACGAGCAGTACTTC. It yields the protein CASSPSVQGVYYEQYF.

V usage is TRBV15 and J usage is TRBJ1-5; D call uncertain. CDR3 length: 16 residues. V dropped 1 base and J dropped 4 bases, with 14 bases sitting between them. The V gene's germline CDR1 is LNHNV and CDR2 YYDKDF (reference sequence). The CDR3 region has the DNA TGTGCCACCAGCAGAGGCGGAAGGGAGATGAATCAGCCCCAGCATTTT. Protein sequence: CATSRGGREMNQPQHF.

The V and J genes are TRBV10-2 and TRBJ1-1; D possibly corresponds to TRBD1 (6 bases). This CDR3 is built from 12 residues. Trimming left V 8 bases short and J 2 bases short, with 9 bases between. Germline V gene sequence: CDR1 WSHSY, CDR2 SAAADI. The CDR3 DNA sequence: TGCGCCAGCGGACAGTTTAACACTGAAGCTTTCTTT. Amino acid sequence: CASGQFNTEAFF.

V and J are TRBV6-1 and TRBJ1-4, with TRBD1 matching 9 bases. The germline V gene has CDR1 MNHNS and CDR2 SASEGT. The CDR3 has 17 residues. After removal of 7 bases from V and 0 bases from J, the junction contained 9 bases not matched to a gene. The CDR3: CASNDPGQGATNEKLFF. CDR3 in DNA: TGTGCCAGCAATGATCCGGGACAGGGTGCAACTAATGAAAAACTGTTTTTT.

This clone has only a few counts. The chain joins TRBV18 to TRBJ2-3; D gene uncertain. This CDR3 has 12 residues. Germline V gene lookup returns CDR1 KGHSH and CDR2 LQKENI. Between the trimmed V and J ends, which lost 3 bases and 3 bases, there was a span of 4 bases. The chain's CDR3 is CASSPSTDTQYF. In DNA, the CDR3 is TGTGCCAGCTCACCTTCAACAGATACGCAGTATTTT.

This clone was counted a single time. The chain is built from TRBV12-3 or TRBV12-4 and TRBJ2-1, with D maybe TRBD2 (5 bases). V lost 3 bases and J 8 bases, leaving 5 bases between the germline ends. The CDR3 runs 11 residues. The CDR3 spells CASSFGDEQFF. The CDR3 coding sequence is TGTGCCAGCAGTTTCGGGGATGAGCAGTTCTTC.

V usage is TRBV2 and J usage is TRBJ1-2; 8 nucleotides align to TRBD1. With V trimmed by 6 bases and J by 8 bases, 8 bases remained unmatched. The germline CDR1 and CDR2 sequences are SNHLY and FYNNEI. The CDR3 has 13 residues. The CDR3 here is CASRGTGGMGYTF. As DNA, the CDR3 is TGTGCCAGCAGGGGGACAGGCGGCATGGGCTACACCTTC.

This clone has a single count. The J gene is TRBJ2-1, the V gene TRBV20-1, with TRBD2 matching over 13 bases. J was trimmed by 0 bases and V by 3 bases; bases with no gene match: 5. The germline gives CDR1 DFQATT, CDR2 SNEGSKA (reference sequence). This CDR3 spans 17 amino acids. The CDR3 region is CSASVLAGGSSYNEQFF. The CDR3 DNA follows: TGCAGTGCTAGTGTACTAGCGGGGGGGAGCTCCTACAATGAGCAGTTCTTC.

V gene TRBV27 combines with J gene TRBJ2-7; D call uncertain. The germline V gene has CDR1 MNHEY and CDR2 SMNVEV (reference sequence). This CDR3 has 13 residues. Between the trimmed V and J ends, which lost 0 bases and 5 bases, there was a span of 8 bases. The CDR3 DNA reads TGTGCCAGCAGTTTATCGGGCAGCAACGAGCAGTACTTC. Its translation: CASSLSGSNEQYF.

V is TRBV5-1 and J is TRBJ2-1; 12 bases align to TRBD2. The trim removed 4 bases at V and 6 bases at J, leaving 8 bases unmatched. CDR3 length equals 16 residues. The germline V gene encodes CDR1 SGHRS and CDR2 YFSETQ. DNA of the CDR3: TGCGCCAGCAGCGCCCTGCTAGCGGGGGGGGTCAATGAGCAGTTCTTC. The encoded protein is CASSALLAGGVNEQFF.

The chain uses TRBV7-8 and TRBJ1-1; D is unresolved. The V gene's germline CDR1 is SGHVS and CDR2 FQNEAQ. CDR3 size: 15 residues. Trimming removed 8 bases at V and 0 bases at J, with 16 bases between. Written as DNA, the CDR3 is TGTGCCAGCCGACCCCGGGTAGCGCTGAACACTGAAGCTTTCTTT. Translated: CASRPRVALNTEAFF.

The chain recombines TRBV11-2 with TRBJ1-5; 8 bases align to TRBD1. V shed 10 bases and J 5 bases; nucleotides not matched to a gene: 25. Looked up from germline, CDR1 is SGHAT and CDR2 is FQNNGV. The CDR3 covers 19 residues. CDR3 loop: CATPPRAVWGQGAHQPQHF. In DNA, the CDR3 is TGTGCCACCCCCCCCAGGGCCGTTTGGGGGCAGGGGGCGCATCAGCCCCAGCATTTT.

This rearrangement joins TRBV15 to TRBJ1-6, with D possibly being TRBD1 (6 bases). CDR3 length equals 14 residues. Germline-derived CDR1 and CDR2 are LNHNV and YYDKDF (reference sequence). Trimming took 5 bases from V and 12 from J, leaving 17 bases between them. The CDR3 is CATSPAGGLRPLHF. The CDR3 DNA reads TGTGCCACCAGCCCCGCCGGGGGGCTGAGACCCCTCCACTTT.

The chain carries TRBV11-2 and TRBJ1-1, with TRBD1 identical over 7 bases. Germline V lookup: CDR1 SGHAT, CDR2 FQNNGV. There are 15 residues in the CDR3. The V and J ends lost 5 bases and 5 bases, in that order; junction bases with no gene match: 11. The CDR3 protein is CASSIQSGGSTEAFF. CDR3 nucleotides: TGTGCCAGCAGCATTCAATCAGGGGGGAGTACTGAAGCTTTCTTT. The variable domain in full, completed from reference TRBV11-2 and TRBJ1-1, reads EAGVAQSPRYKIIEKRQSVAFWCNPISGHATLYWYQQILGQGPKLLIQFQNNGVVDDSQLPKDRFSAERLKGVDSTLKIQPAKLEDSAVYLCASSIQSGGSTEAFFGQGTRLTVV.

The rearrangement links TRBV7-8 to TRBJ2-7; tentatively, D is TRBD1 (6 bases). Between the trimmed V and J ends, which lost 1 base and 3 bases, there was a span of 7 bases. Germline CDR1 SGHVS, CDR2 FQNEAQ. The CDR3 covers 13 residues. This CDR3 is CASSLEDSYEQYV. The CDR3 nucleotides are TGTGCCAGCAGCTTAGAGGACAGCTACGAGCAGTACGTC.

The rearrangement uses TRBV30 and TRBJ1-5; 8 positions agree with TRBD1. The CDR3 has 14 residues. The junction had 3 bases not matched to a gene; V was cut back by 0 bases and J by 5 bases. Germline loops: CDR1 GTSNPN, CDR2 SVGIG (reference sequence). The DNA for the CDR3 is TGTGCCTGGAGTGTAGGACAGGGCGATCAGCCCCAGCATTTT. The encoded protein is CAWSVGQGDQPQHF.